These 12 T cell receptor beta chains share one sample of origin, sequenced in a study of OX40 agonist ivuxolimab in advanced cancers. Profiling relied on immunoSEQ multiplex PCR, and the TCRdb table lists in-frame clones only, not all of them. The repertoire consists of 70,000 or so clones, with 85% to 90% occurring once and the leading ten covering around 6.9%. Here the sequenced sample was CD4+ or CD8+ T cells sorted from blood, taken in a trial of the OX40 agonist ivuxolimab. These TCRs come from an adult with an advanced solid tumor such as melanoma, head and neck, liver or kidney cancer.

The chain combines TRBV2 with TRBJ2-7, with D tentatively TRBD2 (7 bases). V was trimmed by 3 bases and J by 9 bases, leaving 21 bases between them. Per germline, CDR1 SNHLY and CDR2 FYNNEI. This CDR3 is 15 amino acids long. CDR3 residues: CASSDSRGALLLQYF. The CDR3 nucleotides read TGTGCCAGCAGTGATTCACGGGGGGCCCTTTTGCTGCAGTACTTC.

V and J are TRBV18 and TRBJ2-3; 10 bases agree with TRBD2. CDR1 and CDR2 from the germline V gene are KGHSH and LQKENI. The ends lost 3 bases at V and 2 bases at J; junction bases unmatched: 5. The CDR3 covers 16 residues. As DNA, the CDR3 is TGTGCCAGCTCACCGGCTAGCGGGGGAATCACAGATACGCAGTATTTT. Translating gives CASSPASGGITDTQYF.

The J gene is TRBJ2-1, the V gene TRBV5-6; unclear D gene. This CDR3 has 13 amino acids. CDR1 is SGHDT, CDR2 YYEEEE, per germline. Trimming cost V 4 bases and J 7 bases, with 12 bases left between them. This CDR3 reads CASSPLLSNEQFF. CDR3 nucleotides: TGTGCCAGCAGCCCCCTCCTGAGTAATGAGCAGTTCTTC.

The rearrangement uses TRBV7-6 and TRBJ1-4; TRBD1 aligns across 7 bases. The CDR3 contains 17 residues. Germline CDR1 reads SGHVS; CDR2 reads FNYEAQ. The V segment lost 1 base and the J segment 0 bases; nucleotides outside the gene matches: 5. The CDR3 is CASSLGGRGATNEKLFF. DNA for the CDR3: TGTGCCAGCAGCTTAGGTGGCAGGGGGGCAACTAATGAAAAACTGTTTTTT.

The genes are TRBV11-2 and TRBJ2-7, with D perhaps matching TRBD2 (5 bases). The CDR3 is 13 amino acids. The V and J ends lost 1 base and 4 bases respectively, with 8 bases between them. From germline, CDR1 is SGHAT and CDR2 FQNNGV. For the CDR3, the DNA is TGTGCCAGCAGCTTAGGAGGGTTATACGAGCAGTACTTC. Translating gives CASSLGGLYEQYF.

The chain carries TRBV4-1 and TRBJ2-2; 7 bases align to TRBD2. The CDR3 extends over 15 amino acids. Germline loops: CDR1 MGHRA, CDR2 YSYEKL. J lost 7 bases, V lost 2 bases, and 7 bases had no gene match. The CDR3 loop reads CASSQTRTSNGELFF. The CDR3 nucleotides read TGCGCCAGCAGCCAAACACGGACTAGTAACGGGGAGCTGTTTTTT.

The rearrangement uses TRBV2 and TRBJ2-1; D might be TRBD2 (5 bases). Per germline, CDR1 SNHLY and CDR2 FYNNEI. The CDR3 extends over 14 amino acids. V shed 6 bases and J shed 2 bases, with 11 bases lying between them. The CDR3 DNA is TGTGCCAGCAGAGTAGGGAGTGCCTACAATGAGCAGTTCTTC. Its translation is CASRVGSAYNEQFF.

The rearrangement uses TRBV21-1 and TRBJ2-3; the table assigns TRBD2, which was not confirmed against the DNA. TRBV21-1 is deemed a pseudogene. CDR3 size: 16 residues. The CDR3 spells CASSKRSRRGTDTQYF. In DNA form, the CDR3 reads TGTGCCAGCAGCAAAAGAAGCCGACGGGGCACAGATACGCAGTATTTT.

This chain connects TRBV19 to TRBJ1-5; weak D call: TRBD1 (5 bases). The V end was cut by 5 bases, the J end by 0 bases, with 20 bases between. The CDR3 sequence is 18 residues long. In germline, CDR1 is LNHDA, CDR2 SQIVND (reference sequence). Written as DNA, the CDR3 is TGTGCCAGTAGTCCCCCCAGGGTTCGTCAGCTTAGCAATCAGCCCCAGCATTTT. Protein product: CASSPPRVRQLSNQPQHF. Variable domain in full (rest from reference TRBV19 and TRBJ1-5): DGGITQSPKYLFRKEGQNVTLSCEQNLNHDAMYWYRQDPGQGLRLIYYSQIVNDFQKGDIAEGYSVSREKKESFPLTVTSAQKNPTAFYLCASSPPRVRQLSNQPQHFGDGTRLSIL.

This clone occurred once. CDR3 protein: CASSVTSEQYF. The CDR3 DNA reads TGTGCCAGCAGCGTGACTTCAGAGCAGTACTTC. This sequence joins TRBV11-2 and TRBJ2-7; unclear D gene. The CDR3 length is 11 residues. Deletions cut 5 bases from V and 7 bases from J, with 9 bases between. Germline CDR1 SGHAT, CDR2 FQNNGV.

This clone was observed a handful of times. This chain joins TRBV7-9 and TRBJ1-6, with D possibly being TRBD1 (6 bases). Germline values: CDR1 SEHNR, CDR2 FQNEAQ (reference sequence). V lost 5 bases and J 7 bases, leaving 15 bases between the germline ends. This CDR3 has 15 amino acids. As DNA, the CDR3 is TGTGCCAGCAGCGAGGGACAAGTGGGGAATTCACCCCTCCACTTT. Residues: CASSEGQVGNSPLHF. Full variable domain (remainder filled in from reference TRBV7-9 and TRBJ1-6): DTGVSQNPRHKITKRGQNVTFRCDPISEHNRLYWYRQTLGQGPEFLTYFQNEAQLEKSRLLSDRFSAERPKGSFSTLEIQRTEQGDSAMYLCASSEGQVGNSPLHFGNGTRLTVT.

The chain uses TRBV19 and TRBJ2-3, with TRBD1 identical over 7 bases. Germline CDR1 is LNHDA and CDR2 is SQIVND (reference sequence). This CDR3 comprises 15 residues. V lost 3 bases to trimming and J lost 2 bases; unmatched junction nucleotides: 5. CDR3 coding DNA: TGTGCCAGTAGTATCAGGGACAGCCCCACAGATACGCAGTATTTT. As protein: CASSIRDSPTDTQYF. Together with reference TRBV19 and TRBJ2-3, the CDR3 gives the full variable domain: DGGITQSPKYLFRKEGQNVTLSCEQNLNHDAMYWYRQDPGQGLRLIYYSQIVNDFQKGDIAEGYSVSREKKESFPLTVTSAQKNPTAFYLCASSIRDSPTDTQYFGPGTRLTVL.